These 4 T cell receptor beta chains originate from one sample sequenced in a study of blood T cell repertoires in COVID-19. Some clones are missing from TCRdb's copy, which holds only in-frame ones; the method was immunoSEQ multiplex PCR. This sample has a few hundred thousand clones; roughly 90% occur once, and the top ten carry around 11%. Sequenced: peripheral blood. The receptors stem from a young woman with COVID-19, enrolled during active disease.

J is TRBJ1-4 and V is TRBV2, with D maybe TRBD1 (5 bases). V lost 3 bases, J lost 5 bases, and 10 bases lay in between. CDR1 and CDR2 (germline): SNHLY, FYNNEI. There are 14 residues in the CDR3. As DNA, the CDR3 is TGTGCCAGCAGTGAGGGGGGTCCAAATGAAAAACTGTTTTTT. As protein: CASSEGGPNEKLFF. Together with reference TRBV2 and TRBJ1-4, the CDR3 gives the full variable domain: EPEVTQTPSHQVTQMGQEVILRCVPISNHLYFYWYRQILGQKVEFLVSFYNNEISEKSEIFDDQFSVERPDGSNFTLKIRSTKLEDSAMYFCASSEGGPNEKLFFGSGTQLSVL.

This chain links TRBV6-5 with TRBJ2-7; D not resolved. The CDR3 totals 13 residues. Germline V lookup: CDR1 MNHEY, CDR2 SVGAGI. Trimming cost V 6 bases and J 2 bases, with 11 bases left between them. The CDR3 is CASSRSDTYEQYF. CDR3 DNA: TGTGCCAGCAGCCGCTCAGATACCTACGAGCAGTACTTC.

This sequence joins TRBV5-1 and TRBJ2-7, with 7 bases that match TRBD1. The V gene end was trimmed by 0 bases and the J gene end by 3 bases; junction bases not matched to a gene: 15. The CDR3 is 18 residues long. The germline V gene encodes CDR1 SGHRS and CDR2 YFSETQ. CDR3 loop: CASSLGRGLRQGDYEQYF. The CDR3 DNA reads TGCGCCAGCAGCTTGGGCCGTGGGTTGAGGCAGGGGGACTACGAGCAGTACTTC.

The chain employs TRBV5-4 and TRBJ2-2, with D unclear. The CDR3 loop spans 15 amino acids. Germline CDR1 and CDR2: SGHNT and YYREEE (reference sequence). V was clipped by 2 bases and J by 4 bases, with 12 bases between them. The CDR3 spells CASSFRVSGTGELFF. CDR3 sequence (DNA): TGTGCCAGCAGCTTCAGAGTTTCGGGCACCGGGGAGCTGTTTTTT.